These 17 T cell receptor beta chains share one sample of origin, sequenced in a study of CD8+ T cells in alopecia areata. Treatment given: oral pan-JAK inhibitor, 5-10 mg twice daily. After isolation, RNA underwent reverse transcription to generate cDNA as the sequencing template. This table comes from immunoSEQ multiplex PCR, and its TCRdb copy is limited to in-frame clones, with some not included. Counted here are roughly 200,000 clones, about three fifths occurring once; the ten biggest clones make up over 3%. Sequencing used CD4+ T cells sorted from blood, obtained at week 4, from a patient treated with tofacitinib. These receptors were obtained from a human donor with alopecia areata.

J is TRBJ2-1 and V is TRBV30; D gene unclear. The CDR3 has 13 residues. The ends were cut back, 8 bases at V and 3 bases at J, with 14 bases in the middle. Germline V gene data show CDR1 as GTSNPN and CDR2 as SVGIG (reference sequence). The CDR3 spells CAGKKNDYNEQFF. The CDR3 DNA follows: TGTGCCGGGAAAAAAAATGACTACAATGAGCAGTTCTTC.

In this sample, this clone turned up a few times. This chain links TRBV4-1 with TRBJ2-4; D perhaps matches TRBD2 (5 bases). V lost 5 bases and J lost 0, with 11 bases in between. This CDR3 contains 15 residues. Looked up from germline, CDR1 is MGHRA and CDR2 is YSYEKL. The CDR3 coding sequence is TGCGCCAGCAGCAGGGAAGCGGTAGCCAAAAACATTCAGTACTTC. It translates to CASSREAVAKNIQYF.

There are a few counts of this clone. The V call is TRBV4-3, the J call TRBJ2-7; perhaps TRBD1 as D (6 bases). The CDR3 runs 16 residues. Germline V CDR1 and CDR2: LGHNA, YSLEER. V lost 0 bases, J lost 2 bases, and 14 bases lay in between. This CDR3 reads CASSQENPGAPYEQYF. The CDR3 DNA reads TGCGCCAGCAGCCAAGAGAATCCAGGGGCCCCCTACGAGCAGTACTTC.

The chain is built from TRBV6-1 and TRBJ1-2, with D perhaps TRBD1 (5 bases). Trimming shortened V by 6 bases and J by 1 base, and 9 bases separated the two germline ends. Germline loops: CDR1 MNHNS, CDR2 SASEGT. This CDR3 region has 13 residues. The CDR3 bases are TGTGCCAGCAGCCCAGACAGTAACTATGGCTACACCTTC. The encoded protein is CASSPDSNYGYTF.

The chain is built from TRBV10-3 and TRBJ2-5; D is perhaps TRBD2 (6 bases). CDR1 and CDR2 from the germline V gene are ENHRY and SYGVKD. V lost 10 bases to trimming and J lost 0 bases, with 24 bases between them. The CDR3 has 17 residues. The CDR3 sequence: CATSFSPRGQYQETQYF. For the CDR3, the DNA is TGTGCCACCTCGTTCTCCCCGCGGGGCCAGTACCAAGAGACCCAGTACTTC.

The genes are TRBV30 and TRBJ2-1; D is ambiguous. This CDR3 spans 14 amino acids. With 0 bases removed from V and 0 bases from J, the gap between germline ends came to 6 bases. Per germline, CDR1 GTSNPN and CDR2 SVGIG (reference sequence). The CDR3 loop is CAWSVASSYNEQFF. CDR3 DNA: TGTGCCTGGAGTGTAGCGAGCTCCTACAATGAGCAGTTCTTC.

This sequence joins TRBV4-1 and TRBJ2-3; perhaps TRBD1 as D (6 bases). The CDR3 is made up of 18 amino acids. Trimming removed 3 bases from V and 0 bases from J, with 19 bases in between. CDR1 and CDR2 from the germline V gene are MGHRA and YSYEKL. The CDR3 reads CASSQVLGGATSTDTQYF. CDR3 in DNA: TGCGCCAGCAGCCAGGTGTTAGGGGGAGCTACTAGCACAGATACGCAGTATTTT.

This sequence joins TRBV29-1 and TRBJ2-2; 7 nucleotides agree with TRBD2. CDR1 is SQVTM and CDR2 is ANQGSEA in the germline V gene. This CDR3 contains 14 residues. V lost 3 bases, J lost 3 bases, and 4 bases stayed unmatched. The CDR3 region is CSVDGGSYTGELFF. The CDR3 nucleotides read TGCAGCGTTGACGGGGGGTCCTACACCGGGGAGCTGTTTTTT.

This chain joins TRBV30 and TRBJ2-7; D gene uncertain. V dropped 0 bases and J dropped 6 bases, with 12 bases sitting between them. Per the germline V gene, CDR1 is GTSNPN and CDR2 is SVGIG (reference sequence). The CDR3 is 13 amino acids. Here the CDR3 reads CAWSVGIVGEQYF. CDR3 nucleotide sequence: TGTGCCTGGAGTGTAGGGATTGTGGGCGAGCAGTACTTC. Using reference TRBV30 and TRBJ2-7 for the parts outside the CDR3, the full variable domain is SQTIHQWPATLVQPVGSPLSLECTVEGTSNPNLYWYRQAAGRGLQLLFYSVGIGQISSEVPQNLSASRPQDRQFILSSKKLLLSDSGFYLCAWSVGIVGEQYFGPGTRLTVT.

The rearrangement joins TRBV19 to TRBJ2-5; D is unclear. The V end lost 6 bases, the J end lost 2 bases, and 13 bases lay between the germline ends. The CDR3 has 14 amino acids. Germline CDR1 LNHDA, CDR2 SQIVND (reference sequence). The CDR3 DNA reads TGTGCCAGTAGGCCACCGGGCCCTCAAGAGACCCAGTACTTC. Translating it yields CASRPPGPQETQYF.

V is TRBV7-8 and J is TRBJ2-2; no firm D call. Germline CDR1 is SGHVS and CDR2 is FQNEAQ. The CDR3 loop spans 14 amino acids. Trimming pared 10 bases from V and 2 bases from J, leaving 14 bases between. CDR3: CANRPDGNTGELFF. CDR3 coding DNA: TGTGCCAACCGGCCTGACGGAAACACCGGGGAGCTGTTTTTT. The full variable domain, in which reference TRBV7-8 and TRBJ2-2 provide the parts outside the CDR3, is GAGVSQSPRYKVAKRGQDVALRCDPISGHVSLFWYQQALGQGPEFLTYFQNEAQLDKSGLPSDRFFAERPEGSVSTLKIQRTQQEDSAVYLCANRPDGNTGELFFGEGSRLTVL.

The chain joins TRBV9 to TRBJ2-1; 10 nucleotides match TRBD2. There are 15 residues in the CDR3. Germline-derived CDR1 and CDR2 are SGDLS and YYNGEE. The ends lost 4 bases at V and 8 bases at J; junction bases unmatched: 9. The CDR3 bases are TGTGCCAGCAGCCGTACTAGCGGGGTTGGGGATGAGCAGTTCTTC. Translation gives CASSRTSGVGDEQFF.

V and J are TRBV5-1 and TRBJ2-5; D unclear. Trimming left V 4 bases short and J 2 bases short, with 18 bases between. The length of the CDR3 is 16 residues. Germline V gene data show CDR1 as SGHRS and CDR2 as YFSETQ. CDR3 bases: TGCGCCAGCAGCCCTACCTGGAAACCTAAACAAGAGACCCAGTACTTC. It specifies CASSPTWKPKQETQYF.

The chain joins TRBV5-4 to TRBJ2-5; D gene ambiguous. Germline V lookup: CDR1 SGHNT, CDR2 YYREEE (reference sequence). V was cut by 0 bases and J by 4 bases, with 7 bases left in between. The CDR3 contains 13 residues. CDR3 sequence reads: CASSLVPRETQYF. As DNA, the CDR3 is TGTGCCAGCAGCTTGGTGCCGCGAGAGACCCAGTACTTC. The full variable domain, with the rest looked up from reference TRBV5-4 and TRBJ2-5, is ETGVTQSPTHLIKTRGQQVTLRCSSQSGHNTVSWYQQALGQGPQFIFQYYREEENGRGNFPPRFSGLQFPNYSSELNVNALELDDSALYLCASSLVPRETQYFGPGTRLLVL.

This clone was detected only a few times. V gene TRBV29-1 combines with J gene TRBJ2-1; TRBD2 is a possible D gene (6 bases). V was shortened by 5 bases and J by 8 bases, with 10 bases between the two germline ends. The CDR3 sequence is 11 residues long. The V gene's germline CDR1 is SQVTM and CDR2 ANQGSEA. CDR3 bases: TGCAGCGTTATGACGGGGGATGAGCAGTTCTTC. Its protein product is CSVMTGDEQFF.

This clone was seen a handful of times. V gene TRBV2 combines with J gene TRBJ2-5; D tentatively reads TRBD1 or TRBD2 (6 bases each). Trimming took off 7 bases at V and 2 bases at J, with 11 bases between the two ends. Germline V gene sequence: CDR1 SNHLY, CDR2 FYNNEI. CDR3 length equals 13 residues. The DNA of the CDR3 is TGTGCCAGCATGGGGGGCCTGCAAGAGACCCAGTACTTC. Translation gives CASMGGLQETQYF.

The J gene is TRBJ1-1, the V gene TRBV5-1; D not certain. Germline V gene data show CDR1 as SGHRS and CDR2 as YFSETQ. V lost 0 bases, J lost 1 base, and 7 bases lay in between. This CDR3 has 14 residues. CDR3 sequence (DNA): TGCGCCAGCAGCTTGGCTGTCGGGAACACTGAAGCTTTCTTT. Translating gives CASSLAVGNTEAFF.